This T cell receptor beta chain emerged from a study of blood T cells in healthy people across ages. Study-level findings and limits: Higher diversity, along with more naive CD4+ cells, distinguished long-lived donors from aged donors. Strong correlation existed between TCR beta diversity and naive T cell percentage.

Each sample yielded at least 6 micrograms of PBMC total RNA. On this clonotype: Its cognate antigen is unknown.

This CDR3 has 13 residues. Trimming removed 3 bases at V and 8 bases at J, with 13 bases between. From germline, CDR1 is MGHDK and CDR2 SYGVNS. Primed by a sample-barcoded 5' primer and a J-beta primer mix, a second PCR proceeded for about 6 to 12 cycles. TCRdb re-analysed the 5' RACE reads in MiXCR, keeping a single row per CDR3 protein. The table includes about 760,000 distinct CDR3 sequences, roughly three fifths detected once. Sequencing was carried out using blood. The chain recombines TRBV25-1 with TRBJ1-2, with a possible D match to TRBD1 (5 bases). This clonotype originated in a man aged 35-49 years in good health. CDR3 coding DNA: TGTGCCAGCAGTGAGGTTTGGGGGGACGGCTACACCTTC. Amino acids: CASSEVWGDGYTF.